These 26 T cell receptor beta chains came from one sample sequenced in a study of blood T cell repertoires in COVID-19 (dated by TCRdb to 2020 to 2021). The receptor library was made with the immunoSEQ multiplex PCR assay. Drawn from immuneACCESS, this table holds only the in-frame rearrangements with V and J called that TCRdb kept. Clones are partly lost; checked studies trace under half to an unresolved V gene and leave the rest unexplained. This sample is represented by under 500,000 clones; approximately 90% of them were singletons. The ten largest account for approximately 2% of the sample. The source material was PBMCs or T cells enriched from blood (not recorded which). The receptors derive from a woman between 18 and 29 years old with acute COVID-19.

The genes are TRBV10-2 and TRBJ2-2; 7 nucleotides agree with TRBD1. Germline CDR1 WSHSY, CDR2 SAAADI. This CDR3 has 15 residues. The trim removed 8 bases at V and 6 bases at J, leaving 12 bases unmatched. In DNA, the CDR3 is TGCGCCAGCTCTAAGAGTACAGGGGTGGCCGGGGAGCTGTTTTTT. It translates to CASSKSTGVAGELFF.

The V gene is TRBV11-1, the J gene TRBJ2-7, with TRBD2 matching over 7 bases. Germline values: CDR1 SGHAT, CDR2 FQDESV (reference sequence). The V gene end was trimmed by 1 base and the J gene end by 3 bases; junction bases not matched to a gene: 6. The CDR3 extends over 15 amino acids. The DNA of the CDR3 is TGTGCCAGCAGCTTAGGACTAGCCGGTCTCTACGAGCAGTACTTC. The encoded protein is CASSLGLAGLYEQYF. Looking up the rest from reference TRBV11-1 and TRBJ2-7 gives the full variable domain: EAEVAQSPRYKITEKSQAVAFWCDPISGHATLYWYRQILGQGPELLVQFQDESVVDDSQLPKDRFSAERLKGVDSTLKIQPAELGDSAMYLCASSLGLAGLYEQYFGPGTRLTVT.

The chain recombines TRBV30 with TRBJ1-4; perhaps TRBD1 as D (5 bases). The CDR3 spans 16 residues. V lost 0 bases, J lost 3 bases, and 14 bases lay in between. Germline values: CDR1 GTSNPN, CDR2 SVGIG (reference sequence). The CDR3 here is CAWSVSGAGSNEKLFF. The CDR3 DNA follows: TGTGCCTGGAGTGTCTCTGGGGCAGGGTCTAATGAAAAACTGTTTTTT.

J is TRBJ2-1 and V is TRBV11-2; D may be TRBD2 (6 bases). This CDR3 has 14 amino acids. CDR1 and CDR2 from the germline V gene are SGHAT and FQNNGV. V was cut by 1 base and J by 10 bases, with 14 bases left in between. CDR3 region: CASSLGGTRREQFF. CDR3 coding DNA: TGTGCCAGCAGCTTAGGCGGGACCCGAAGGGAGCAGTTCTTC.

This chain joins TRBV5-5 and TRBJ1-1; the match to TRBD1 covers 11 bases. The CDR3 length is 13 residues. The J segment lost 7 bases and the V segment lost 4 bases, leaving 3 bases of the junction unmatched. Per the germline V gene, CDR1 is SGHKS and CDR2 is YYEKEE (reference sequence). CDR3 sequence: CASSLGQGGEAFF. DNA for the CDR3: TGTGCCAGCAGCCTGGGACAGGGGGGTGAAGCTTTCTTT. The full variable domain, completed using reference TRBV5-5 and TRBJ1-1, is DAGVTQSPTHLIKTRGQQVTLRCSPISGHKSVSWYQQVLGQGPQFIFQYYEKEERGRGNFPDRFSARQFPNYSSELNVNALLLGDSALYLCASSLGQGGEAFFGQGTRLTVV.

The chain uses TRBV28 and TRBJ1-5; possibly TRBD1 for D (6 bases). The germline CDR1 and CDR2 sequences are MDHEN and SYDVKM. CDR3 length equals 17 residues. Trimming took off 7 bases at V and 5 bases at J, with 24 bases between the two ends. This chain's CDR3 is CASTPGLYRELYQPQHF. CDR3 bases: TGTGCCAGCACCCCTGGCCTTTACAGGGAACTCTATCAGCCCCAGCATTTT. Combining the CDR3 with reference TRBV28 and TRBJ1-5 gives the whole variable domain DVKVTQSSRYLVKRTGEKVFLECVQDMDHENMFWYRQDPGLGLRLIYFSYDVKMKEKGDIPEGYSVSREKKERFSLILESASTNQTSMYLCASTPGLYRELYQPQHFGDGTRLSIL.

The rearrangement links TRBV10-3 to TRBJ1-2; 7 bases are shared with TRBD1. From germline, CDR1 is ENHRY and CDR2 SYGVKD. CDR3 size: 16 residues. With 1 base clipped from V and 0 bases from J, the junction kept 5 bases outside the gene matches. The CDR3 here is CAISEFTRGTNYGYTF. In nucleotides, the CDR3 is TGTGCCATCAGTGAGTTTACCAGGGGGACTAACTATGGCTACACCTTC.

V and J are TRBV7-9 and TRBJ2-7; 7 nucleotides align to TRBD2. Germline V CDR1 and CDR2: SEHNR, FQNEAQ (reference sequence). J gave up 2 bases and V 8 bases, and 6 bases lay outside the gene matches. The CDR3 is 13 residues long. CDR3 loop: CASQTAGAYEQYF. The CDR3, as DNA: TGTGCCAGCCAAACGGCGGGGGCCTACGAGCAGTACTTC.

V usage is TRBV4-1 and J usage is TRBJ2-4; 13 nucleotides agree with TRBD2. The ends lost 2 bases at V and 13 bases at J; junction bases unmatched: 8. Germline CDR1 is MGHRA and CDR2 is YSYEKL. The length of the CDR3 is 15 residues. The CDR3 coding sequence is TGCGCCAGCAGCCAATCGGTGGGACTAGCGGGGCAGCAGTACTTC. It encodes CASSQSVGLAGQQYF.

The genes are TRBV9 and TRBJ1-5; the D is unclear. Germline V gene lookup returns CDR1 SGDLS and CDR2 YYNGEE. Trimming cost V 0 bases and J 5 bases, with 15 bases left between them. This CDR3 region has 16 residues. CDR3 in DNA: TGTGCCAGCAGCGTAGTTAGGATCGGGGAAGATCAGCCCCAGCATTTT. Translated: CASSVVRIGEDQPQHF.

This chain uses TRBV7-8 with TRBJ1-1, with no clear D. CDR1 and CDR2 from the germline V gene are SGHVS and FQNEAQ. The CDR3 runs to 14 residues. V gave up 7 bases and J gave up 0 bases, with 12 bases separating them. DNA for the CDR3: TGTGCCAGCACCCTCGCGGATATGAACACTGAAGCTTTCTTT. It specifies CASTLADMNTEAFF.

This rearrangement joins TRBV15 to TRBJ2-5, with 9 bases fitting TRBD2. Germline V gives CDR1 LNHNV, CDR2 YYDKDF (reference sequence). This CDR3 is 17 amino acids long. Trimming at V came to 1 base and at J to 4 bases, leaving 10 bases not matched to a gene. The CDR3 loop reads CATSRGTQRGVLETQYF. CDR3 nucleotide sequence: TGTGCCACCAGCAGAGGAACCCAGCGGGGGGTCTTAGAGACCCAGTACTTC.

In DNA, the CDR3 is TGTGCCACCAGCAGAGGGCGGGGGACTCTTAGGGGTACGCAGTATTTT. The encoded protein is CATSRGRGTLRGTQYF. The V and J genes are TRBV15 and TRBJ2-3; 7 nucleotides line up with TRBD2. Trimming removed 1 base from V and 8 bases from J; junction bases left unmatched: 12. Per the germline V gene, CDR1 is LNHNV and CDR2 is YYDKDF (reference sequence). The CDR3 spans 16 residues. Complete variable domain (other parts from reference TRBV15 and TRBJ2-3): DAMVIQNPRYQVTQFGKPVTLSCSQTLNHNVMYWYQQKSSQAPKLLFHYYDKDFNNEADTPDNFQSRRPNTSFCFLDIRSPGLGDTAMYLCATSRGRGTLRGTQYFGPGTRLTVL.

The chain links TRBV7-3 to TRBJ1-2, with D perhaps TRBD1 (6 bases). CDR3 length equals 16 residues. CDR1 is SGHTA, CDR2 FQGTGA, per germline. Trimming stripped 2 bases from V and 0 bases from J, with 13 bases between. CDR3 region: CASSLDGGGTNYGYTF. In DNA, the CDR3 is TGTGCCAGCAGCTTAGACGGTGGGGGCACTAACTATGGCTACACCTTC.

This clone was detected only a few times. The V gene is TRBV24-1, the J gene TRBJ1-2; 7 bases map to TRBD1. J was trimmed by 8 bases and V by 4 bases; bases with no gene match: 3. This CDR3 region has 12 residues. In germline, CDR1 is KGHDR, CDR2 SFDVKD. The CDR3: CATSDQGDGYTF. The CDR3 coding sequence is TGTGCCACCAGTGACCAGGGGGACGGCTACACCTTC.

This CDR3 is CATSEGIRITDTQYF. In DNA form, the CDR3 reads TGTGCCACCAGTGAGGGCATAAGAATCACAGATACGCAGTATTTT. The genes are TRBV24-1 and TRBJ2-3; unclear D gene. The V end lost 4 bases, the J end lost 2 bases, and 12 bases lay between the germline ends. This CDR3 has 15 amino acids. Germline V gene sequence: CDR1 KGHDR, CDR2 SFDVKD.

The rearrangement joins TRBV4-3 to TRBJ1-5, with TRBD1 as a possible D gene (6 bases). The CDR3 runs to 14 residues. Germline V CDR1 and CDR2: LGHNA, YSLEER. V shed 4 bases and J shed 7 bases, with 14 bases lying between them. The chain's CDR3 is CASSPGPGDQPQHF. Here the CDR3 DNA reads TGCGCCAGCAGCCCAGGCCCAGGGGACCAGCCCCAGCATTTT.

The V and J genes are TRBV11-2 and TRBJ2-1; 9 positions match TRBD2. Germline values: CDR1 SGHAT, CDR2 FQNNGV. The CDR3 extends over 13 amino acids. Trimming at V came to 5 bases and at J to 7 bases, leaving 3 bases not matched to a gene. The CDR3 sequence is CASSPSGINEQFF. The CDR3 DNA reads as TGTGCCAGCAGCCCTAGCGGGATAAATGAGCAGTTCTTC.

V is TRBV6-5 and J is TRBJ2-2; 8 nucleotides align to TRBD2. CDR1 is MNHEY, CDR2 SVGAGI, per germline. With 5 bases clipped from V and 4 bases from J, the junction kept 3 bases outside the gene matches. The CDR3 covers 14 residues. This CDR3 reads CASSRREVTGELFF. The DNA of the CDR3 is TGTGCCAGCAGTCGGCGGGAGGTCACCGGGGAGCTGTTTTTT.

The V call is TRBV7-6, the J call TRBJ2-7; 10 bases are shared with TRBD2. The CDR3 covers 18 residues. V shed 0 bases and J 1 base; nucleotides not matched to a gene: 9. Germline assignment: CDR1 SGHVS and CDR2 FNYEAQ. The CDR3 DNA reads TGTGCCAGCAGCTTAGCCCTGCGGTCTAGCGGGAGTTCCTACGAGCAGTACTTC. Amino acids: CASSLALRSSGSSYEQYF. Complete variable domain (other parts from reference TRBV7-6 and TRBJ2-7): GAGVSQSPRYKVTKRGQDVALRCDPISGHVSLYWYRQALGQGPEFLTYFNYEAQQDKSGLPNDRFSAERPEGSISTLTIQRTEQRDSAMYRCASSLALRSSGSSYEQYFGPGTRLTVT.

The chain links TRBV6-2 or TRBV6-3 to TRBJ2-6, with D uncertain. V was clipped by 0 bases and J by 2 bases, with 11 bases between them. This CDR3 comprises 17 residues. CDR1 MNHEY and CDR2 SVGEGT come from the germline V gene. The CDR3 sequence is CASSYSEIITGANVLTF. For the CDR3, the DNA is TGTGCCAGCAGTTACTCTGAGATAATAACTGGGGCCAACGTCCTGACTTTC.

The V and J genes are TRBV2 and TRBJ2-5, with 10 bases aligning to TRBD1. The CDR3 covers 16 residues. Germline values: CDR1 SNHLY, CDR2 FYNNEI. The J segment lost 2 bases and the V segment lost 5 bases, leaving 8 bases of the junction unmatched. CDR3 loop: CASSRIPGQGQETQYF. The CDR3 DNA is TGTGCCAGCAGTAGAATTCCGGGACAGGGGCAAGAGACCCAGTACTTC. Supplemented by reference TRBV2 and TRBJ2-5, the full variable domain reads EPEVTQTPSHQVTQMGQEVILRCVPISNHLYFYWYRQILGQKVEFLVSFYNNEISEKSEIFDDQFSVERPDGSNFTLKIRSTKLEDSAMYFCASSRIPGQGQETQYFGPGTRLLVL.

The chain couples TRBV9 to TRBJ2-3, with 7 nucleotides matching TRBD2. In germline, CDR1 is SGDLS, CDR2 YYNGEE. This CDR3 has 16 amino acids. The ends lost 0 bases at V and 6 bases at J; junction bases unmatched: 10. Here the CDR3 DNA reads TGTGCCAGCAGCGTAGCGGTGGCGGGAGCGGAGGATACGCAGTATTTT. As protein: CASSVAVAGAEDTQYF.

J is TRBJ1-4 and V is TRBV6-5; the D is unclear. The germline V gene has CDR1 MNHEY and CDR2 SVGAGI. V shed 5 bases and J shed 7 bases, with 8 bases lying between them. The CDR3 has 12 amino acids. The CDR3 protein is CASSPSPEKLFF. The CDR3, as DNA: TGTGCCAGCAGTCCGAGTCCTGAAAAACTGTTTTTT.

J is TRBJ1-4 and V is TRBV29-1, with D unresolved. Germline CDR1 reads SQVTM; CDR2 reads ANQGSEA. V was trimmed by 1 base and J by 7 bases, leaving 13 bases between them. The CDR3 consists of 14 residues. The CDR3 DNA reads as TGCAGCGTTGAAGGGACCGGAGGGAGTGAAAAACTGTTTTTT. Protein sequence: CSVEGTGGSEKLFF.

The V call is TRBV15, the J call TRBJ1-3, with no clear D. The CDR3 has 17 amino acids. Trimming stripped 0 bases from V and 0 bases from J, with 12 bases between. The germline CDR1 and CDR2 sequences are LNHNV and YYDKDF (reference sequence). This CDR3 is CATSRDVPSFSGNTIYF. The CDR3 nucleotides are TGTGCCACCAGCAGAGATGTTCCGTCTTTCTCTGGAAACACCATATATTTT. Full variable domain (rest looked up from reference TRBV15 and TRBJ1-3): DAMVIQNPRYQVTQFGKPVTLSCSQTLNHNVMYWYQQKSSQAPKLLFHYYDKDFNNEADTPDNFQSRRPNTSFCFLDIRSPGLGDTAMYLCATSRDVPSFSGNTIYFGEGSWLTVV.